The source of this T cell receptor (beta chain) is a study of shared clonotypes between healthy human individuals. General study points: Clonotypes shared by all four donors outscored non-shared clonotypes in generation probability.

This clone was counted at least ten times. Its antigen is unidentified. Per the germline V gene, CDR1 is MNHNS and CDR2 is SASEGT. This CDR3 comprises 12 residues. V lost 7 bases and J 5 bases, leaving 9 bases between the germline ends. Here immunoSEQ multiplex PCR was the method, and the copy in TCRdb shows in-frame clones only, minus some. The sample has approximately 330,000 clones, more than 60% seen once; the top ten hold roughly 10%. Splitting of CD4+ cells produced CD45RA+ naive and CD45RA-negative memory subsets. V and J are TRBV6-1 and TRBJ2-1; D is uncertain. The sample was memory CD4+ T cells sorted from blood. Described subset: CD45RA-negative fraction. This clonotype was obtained from a man aged 25 to 40 in good health. The CDR3 DNA reads as TGTGCCAGCACCGTTTTAAACAATGAGCAGTTCTTC. It encodes CASTVLNNEQFF.